What follows are 3 T cell receptor beta chains derived from one specimen sequenced in a study of cytomegalovirus exposure and HLA in healthy donors. The PCR used 60 Vbeta and 13 Jbeta primers. Assay used: immunoSEQ multiplex PCR; TCRdb lists only in-frame clones, some missing. Of 110,000 or so clones in the sample, approximately 75% were seen once. Specimen: PBMCs. These TCRs come from a man aged 45-65 years in good health and CMV-seropositive.

Concerning this clone: The same CDR3 also results from other DNA sequences found in this sample. The chain has TRBV5-1 and TRBJ2-5; D is perhaps TRBD2 (5 bases). The length of the CDR3 is 14 residues. Looked up from germline, CDR1 is SGHRS and CDR2 is YFSETQ. V was shortened by 3 bases and J by 1 base, with 10 bases between the two germline ends. The CDR3 reads CASSSGRGQETQYF. CDR3 nucleotides: TGCGCCAGCAGCTCCGGACGGGGCCAAGAGACCCAGTACTTC.

This clone turned up a few times. The chain is built from TRBV4-1 and TRBJ2-3, with a possible D match to TRBD2 (5 bases). The ends were cut back, 6 bases at V and 3 bases at J, with 10 bases in the middle. From germline, CDR1 is MGHRA and CDR2 YSYEKL. The CDR3 spans 13 residues. CDR3 region: CASRGLATDTQYF. The CDR3, as DNA: TGCGCCAGCAGAGGCCTAGCAACAGATACGCAGTATTTT.

The chain links TRBV7-2 to TRBJ1-2; D gene unclear. The germline V gene encodes CDR1 SGHTA and CDR2 FQGNSA. The CDR3 is 14 residues long. Trimming removed 3 bases from V and 8 bases from J, with 16 bases in between. CDR3 amino acids: CASSFSPTGSGYTF. Here the CDR3 DNA reads TGTGCCAGCAGCTTTTCCCCCACGGGATCGGGCTACACCTTC.